Listed here are 6 T cell receptor beta chains from one sample, sequenced in a study of blood T cell repertoires in COVID-19. Using immunoSEQ multiplex PCR, the repertoire was profiled, and TCRdb retains in-frame clones only, with some absent. The sample yields roughly 68,000 clones, about four fifths seen once. Sequences were obtained from peripheral blood. The receptor set was obtained from a man aged 45 to 65 with active COVID-19.

This chain links TRBV5-1 with TRBJ2-7, with 9 bases matching TRBD2. With V trimmed by 7 bases and J by 0 bases, 8 bases remained unmatched. CDR3 size: 15 residues. From germline, CDR1 is SGHRS and CDR2 YFSETQ. CDR3 protein: CASSHNSGSSYEQYF. The CDR3 DNA reads as TGCGCCAGCTCACACAATAGCGGGAGCTCCTACGAGCAGTACTTC.

This chain joins TRBV30 and TRBJ1-1; no definite D call. Between the trimmed V and J ends, which lost 2 bases and 6 bases, there was a span of 13 bases. The germline CDR1 and CDR2 sequences are GTSNPN and SVGIG (reference sequence). CDR3 length: 13 residues. In DNA form, the CDR3 reads TGTGCCTGGAGTAGGCGGCTCACCCCTGAAGCTTTCTTT. Translated, it gives CAWSRRLTPEAFF. Variable domain in full (rest from reference TRBV30 and TRBJ1-1): SQTIHQWPATLVQPVGSPLSLECTVEGTSNPNLYWYRQAAGRGLQLLFYSVGIGQISSEVPQNLSASRPQDRQFILSSKKLLLSDSGFYLCAWSRRLTPEAFFGQGTRLTVV.

The chain recombines TRBV5-1 with TRBJ2-2, with 7 nucleotides matching TRBD1. Germline V gene data show CDR1 as SGHRS and CDR2 as YFSETQ. The CDR3 consists of 14 residues. J was trimmed by 4 bases and V by 4 bases; bases with no gene match: 4. CDR3 bases: TGCGCCAGCAGCACAGGGGTTCGCACCGGGGAGCTGTTTTTT. Amino acid sequence: CASSTGVRTGELFF.

The chain uses TRBV10-1 and TRBJ2-5; the match to TRBD1 covers 10 bases. The germline CDR1 and CDR2 sequences are WNHNN and SYGVQD (reference sequence). Trimming removed 8 bases from V and 4 bases from J; junction bases left unmatched: 7. The CDR3 is 14 residues long. The CDR3 is CASHRGQGVETQYF. The CDR3 coding sequence is TGCGCCAGCCACCGCGGACAGGGGGTAGAGACCCAGTACTTC.

The rearrangement uses TRBV9 and TRBJ2-3; tentative D call: TRBD2 (6 bases). Deletions cut 7 bases from V and 5 bases from J, with 17 bases between. The CDR3 is 14 amino acids. Germline V gene sequence: CDR1 SGDLS, CDR2 YYNGEE. DNA of the CDR3: TGTGCCAGCGGATCGGGGAGGCATCGAGATACGCAGTATTTT. Translation gives CASGSGRHRDTQYF.

This chain connects TRBV19 to TRBJ2-3, with 10 nucleotides matching TRBD2. The CDR3 extends over 15 amino acids. Germline V CDR1 and CDR2: LNHDA, SQIVND (reference sequence). V lost 5 bases to trimming and J lost 1 base; unmatched junction nucleotides: 3. For the CDR3, the DNA is TGTGCCAGTAGTGGGACTAGCGCCGGCACAGATACGCAGTATTTT. It codes for CASSGTSAGTDTQYF.